The 19 T cell receptor beta chains reported below all come from one sample, sequenced in a study of identical twins. TCRdb re-called the 5' RACE reads with MiXCR, one entry per CDR3 protein. The sample carries 1.5 million to 2 million distinct CDR3 sequences, less than 40% recorded once. The sequencing sample was made of cord blood. Receptors were obtained from a newborn girl in good health.

This clonotype has a handful of counts. This chain uses TRBV6-5 with TRBJ2-4, with a weak D call TRBD2 (6 bases). CDR3 length: 14 residues. CDR1 MNHEY and CDR2 SVGAGI come from the germline V gene. The V gene lost 4 bases and the J gene lost 8 bases, with 15 bases spanning the gap. CDR3 loop: CASSSLSGRDIQYF. CDR3 nucleotides: TGTGCCAGCAGTTCACTCTCCGGGAGAGACATTCAGTACTTC.

On this clonotype: The junction departs from germline at one end; a sequencing error may be responsible. The genes are TRBV28 and TRBJ2-5, with TRBD2 as a possible D gene (6 bases). The germline V gene has CDR1 MDHEN and CDR2 SYDVKM. This CDR3 spans 15 amino acids. The CDR3 protein is CTSSPQREEQETQYF. CDR3 DNA: TGTACCAGCAGTCCCCAGAGGGAGGAGCAAGAGACCCAGTACTTC.

The rearrangement joins TRBV15 to TRBJ1-3; D gene unclear. The V end was cut by 3 bases, the J end by 0 bases, with 18 bases between. The CDR3 spans 18 residues. Germline CDR1 reads LNHNV; CDR2 reads YYDKDF (reference sequence). The CDR3 reads CATSSPLGFLGSGNTIYF. The CDR3 DNA reads TGTGCCACCAGCAGTCCACTTGGGTTTTTGGGCTCTGGAAACACCATATATTTT.

Notes on this clonotype: This could be a read error, since a much larger clone is one nucleotide away. CDR3 residues: CASSSGRRAKNIRYF. The CDR3 nucleotides read TGTGCCAGCAGTTCAGGACGGAGAGCCAAAAACATTCGGTACTTC. V and J are TRBV28 and TRBJ2-5; no reliable D call. The CDR3 is 15 residues long. Per germline, CDR1 MDHEN and CDR2 SYDVKM. The V and J ends lost 4 bases and 13 bases respectively, with 25 bases between them.

The chain links TRBV7-2 to TRBJ2-7; TRBD2 might be the D (6 bases). This CDR3 contains 14 residues. CDR1 and CDR2 from the germline V gene are SGHTA and FQGNSA. V lost 3 bases and J 6 bases, leaving 15 bases between the germline ends. The CDR3, as DNA: TGTGCCAGCAGCTTGGGCCTAGGGACTGTCGAGCAGTACTTC. Translation gives CASSLGLGTVEQYF.

The gene calls are TRBV7-2 and TRBJ1-2; 8 nucleotides align to TRBD1. Germline values: CDR1 SGHTA, CDR2 FQGNSA. V shed 6 bases and J 4 bases; nucleotides not matched to a gene: 13. CDR3 length: 16 residues. As DNA, the CDR3 is TGTGCCAGCAGTTACGACAGGGGATTGGCGAGCTATGGCTACACCTTC. The encoded protein is CASSYDRGLASYGYTF.

This chain joins TRBV6-6 and TRBJ2-7; no reliable D call. CDR1 is MNHNY and CDR2 is SVGAGI in the germline V gene (reference sequence). The V gene lost 6 bases and the J gene lost 2 bases, with 8 bases spanning the gap. The CDR3 spans 12 residues. The DNA for the CDR3 is TGTGCCAGCAGGGGAAAGGCCTACGAGCAGTACTTC. Translated: CASRGKAYEQYF.

The chain uses TRBV7-9 and TRBJ2-3; 9 bases line up with TRBD2. CDR3 length: 15 amino acids. Germline values: CDR1 SEHNR, CDR2 FQNEAQ (reference sequence). J gave up 6 bases and V 4 bases, and 8 bases lay outside the gene matches. CDR3 nucleotides: TGTGCCAGCAGCTCGGGACTAGCAAGGAGGGATACGCAGTATTTT. Its protein product is CASSSGLARRDTQYF.

CDR3 residues: CASSPDLPRLNYGYTF. The CDR3 DNA reads as TGTGCCAGCAGCCCCGACTTGCCGCGACTTAACTATGGCTACACCTTC. The rearrangement joins TRBV7-2 to TRBJ1-2, with D hard to call. The CDR3 has 16 amino acids. Trimming pared 5 bases from V and 1 base from J, leaving 17 bases between. Germline CDR1 and CDR2: SGHTA and FQGNSA.

The chain joins TRBV18 to TRBJ1-5; 9 positions match TRBD1. V was clipped by 3 bases and J by 5 bases; unmatched bases: 5. Germline CDR1 KGHSH, CDR2 LQKENI. The CDR3 is 15 residues long. This chain's CDR3 is CASSPTGTGYQPQHF. The CDR3 bases are TGTGCCAGCTCACCTACCGGGACAGGGTATCAGCCCCAGCATTTT.

There are a few counts of this clonotype. The chain carries TRBV2 and TRBJ1-2; D might be TRBD1 (5 bases). The CDR3 runs 13 residues. The germline V gene has CDR1 SNHLY and CDR2 FYNNEI. Trimming removed 8 bases at V and 8 bases at J, with 18 bases between. The CDR3 coding sequence is TGTGCCAGCTCCACGGCGAGGGGAGGGGGCTACACCTTC. It yields the protein CASSTARGGGYTF.

This sequence joins TRBV2 and TRBJ2-5, with a tentative D call TRBD1 (6 bases). The CDR3 length is 13 residues. CDR1 and CDR2 (germline): SNHLY, FYNNEI. V was cut by 7 bases and J by 1 base, with 10 bases left in between. CDR3 amino acids: CASNFRGQETQYF. The CDR3 DNA sequence: TGTGCCAGCAACTTCAGGGGCCAAGAGACCCAGTACTTC.

The chain has TRBV5-1 and TRBJ2-7; D might be TRBD2 (5 bases). The CDR3 has 16 amino acids. In germline, CDR1 is SGHRS, CDR2 YFSETQ. Trimming left V 4 bases short and J 0 bases short, with 17 bases between. CDR3 coding DNA: TGCGCCAGCAGCCCGAACCGGGGTAGTAACTCCTACGAGCAGTACTTC. Translating it yields CASSPNRGSNSYEQYF.

There are a few counts of this clonotype. V is TRBV4-1 and J is TRBJ1-5, with 7 positions matching TRBD1. V was pared by 2 bases and J by 4 bases, with 5 bases of the junction left unmatched. The CDR3 runs to 15 residues. Germline CDR1 reads MGHRA; CDR2 reads YSYEKL. The CDR3 loop is CASSQTTGANQPQHF. Here the CDR3 DNA reads TGCGCCAGCAGCCAAACTACAGGGGCGAATCAGCCCCAGCATTTT.

The V call is TRBV6-1, the J call TRBJ1-2; D remains ambiguous. Per germline, CDR1 MNHNS and CDR2 SASEGT. The CDR3 sequence is 17 residues long. Trimming took 8 bases from V and 3 from J, leaving 25 bases between them. This chain's CDR3 is CASGSEYGLRGDYGYTF. The CDR3 DNA reads TGTGCCAGCGGCAGTGAATACGGTTTACGAGGAGACTATGGCTACACCTTC.

The chain combines TRBV27 with TRBJ1-4, with D uncertain. Germline-derived CDR1 and CDR2 are MNHEY and SMNVEV (reference sequence). Trimming removed 7 bases from V and 8 bases from J, with 14 bases in between. The CDR3 spans 13 residues. CDR3 sequence reads: CASKGGNYEKLFF. Here the CDR3 DNA reads TGTGCCAGCAAAGGAGGGAATTACGAAAAACTGTTTTTT. Drawing the rest from reference TRBV27 and TRBJ1-4, the complete variable domain is EAQVTQNPRYLITVTGKKLTVTCSQNMNHEYMSWYRQDPGLGLRQIYYSMNVEVTDKGDVPEGYKVSRKEKRNFPLILESPSPNQTSLYFCASKGGNYEKLFFGSGTQLSVL.

The chain is built from TRBV20-1 and TRBJ1-1; 8 nucleotides match TRBD1. The germline CDR1 and CDR2 sequences are DFQATT and SNEGSKA (reference sequence). This CDR3 region has 13 residues. V trimming: 1 base; J trimming: 4 bases; junction bases outside the gene matches: 2. The CDR3 region has the DNA TGCAGTGCTAGAGCAGGGGGCCTCACTGAAGCTTTCTTT. This encodes CSARAGGLTEAFF.

This clonotype was counted between two and nine times. V usage is TRBV12-3 or TRBV12-4 and J usage is TRBJ1-1; D remains unclear. Trimming pared 5 bases from V and 5 bases from J, leaving 12 bases between. The length of the CDR3 is 13 residues. The CDR3 coding sequence is TGTGCCAGCAGTACCCTCCTGGGTACTGAAGCTTTCTTT. Encoded protein: CASSTLLGTEAFF.

This clonotype was seen just once. The junction departs from the called germline gene at one end, perhaps through a read error. V usage is TRBV20-1 and J usage is TRBJ1-2; maybe TRBD1 (5 bases). This CDR3 contains 14 residues. Germline V gene sequence: CDR1 DFQATT, CDR2 SNEGSKA (reference sequence). Written as DNA, the CDR3 is TGCAGTGCTAGAGAACCGGGACGGAACTATGGCCACACCTTC. Its protein product is CSAREPGRNYGHTF.